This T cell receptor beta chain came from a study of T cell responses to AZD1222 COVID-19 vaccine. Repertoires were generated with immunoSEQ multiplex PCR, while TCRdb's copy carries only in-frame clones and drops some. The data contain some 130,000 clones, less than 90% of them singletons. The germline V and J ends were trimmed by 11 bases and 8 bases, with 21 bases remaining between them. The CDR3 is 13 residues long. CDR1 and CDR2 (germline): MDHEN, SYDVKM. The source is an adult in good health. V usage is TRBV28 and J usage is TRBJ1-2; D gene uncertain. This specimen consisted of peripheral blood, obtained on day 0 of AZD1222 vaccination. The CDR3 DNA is TGTGCCGCCGCGGACCAGGCCAGACGAGGCTACACCTTC. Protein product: CAAADQARRGYTF.